This record looks at one T cell receptor (beta chain) sequence and its context. The antigen remains undetermined. Profiling relied on immunoSEQ multiplex PCR, and the TCRdb table lists in-frame clones only, not all of them. The table shows around 1.9 million clones, with 90% to 95% occurring only once. The data are from a study of shared clonotypes between healthy human individuals. V was clipped by 3 bases and J by 3 bases, with 21 bases between them. This CDR3 has 17 residues. In germline, CDR1 is SEHNR, CDR2 FQNEAQ (reference sequence). Terminally differentiated effector memory CD45RA+ cells were excluded from the naive CD8 cells, which were CD45RO-negative and positively selected for CCR7. Findings and caveats of the study: Researchers sampled blood only, noting tissue repertoires likely differ. The study found about 5% of naive CD4 clonotypes shared across a few donors. Naive subsets usually exceeded memory subsets in estimated richness.

Material for sequencing was naive CD8+ T cells from PBMCs. The chain recombines TRBV7-9 with TRBJ2-7, with a weak D call TRBD1 (5 bases). The receptor was isolated from a man younger than 35 in good health. Some clones in this sample may be carry-over from other donors' samples. The CDR3 DNA reads as TGTGCCAGCAGCTTTCCTACCCAAGGGGTTCTTCTCTACGAGCAGTACTTC. Protein sequence: CASSFPTQGVLLYEQYF.